These 23 T cell receptor beta chains were sequenced from one sample in a study of blood T cell repertoires in COVID-19. The table came from immunoSEQ multiplex PCR; TCRdb's copy has only in-frame clones and leaves some out. Of some 130,000 clones listed, more than 70% are singletons. Material for sequencing was peripheral blood. The receptors here all came from a woman aged 55-69 years with acute or convalescent COVID-19.

The chain recombines TRBV5-1 with TRBJ1-6; D perhaps matches TRBD1 (6 bases). The CDR3 is 15 residues long. The germline V gene encodes CDR1 SGHRS and CDR2 YFSETQ. V was clipped by 1 base and J by 10 bases, with 15 bases between them. The CDR3 here is CASSLWGNRDSPLHF. The CDR3 DNA is TGCGCCAGCAGCTTGTGGGGCAACAGGGACTCACCCCTCCACTTT.

CDR3 nucleotides: TGTGCCAGCTCACCAGTCCTCGGACAAGACACTGAAGCTTTCTTT. Amino acids: CASSPVLGQDTEAFF. V gene TRBV18 combines with J gene TRBJ1-1; maybe TRBD1 (5 bases). There are 15 residues in the CDR3. Trimming took 2 bases from V and 3 from J, leaving 13 bases between them. The V gene's germline CDR1 is KGHSH and CDR2 LQKENI.

A few counts support this clone. V and J are TRBV7-6 and TRBJ1-2; maybe TRBD1 (6 bases). Per the germline V gene, CDR1 is SGHVS and CDR2 is FNYEAQ. This CDR3 is built from 14 residues. V was trimmed by 5 bases and J by 2 bases, leaving 12 bases between them. The CDR3 spells CASSPGQGNYGYTF. CDR3 nucleotides: TGTGCCAGCAGCCCAGGCCAGGGGAACTATGGCTACACCTTC.

The V and J genes are TRBV7-9 and TRBJ1-1; tentatively, D is TRBD1 (5 bases). The CDR3 length is 14 residues. Trimming took 2 bases from V and 7 from J, leaving 14 bases between them. CDR1 and CDR2 from the germline V gene are SEHNR and FQNEAQ (reference sequence). CDR3 protein: CASSLRRVGLEAFF. CDR3 DNA: TGTGCCAGCAGCTTACGCAGGGTAGGCCTTGAAGCTTTCTTT.

This clone was picked up one time. V usage is TRBV15 and J usage is TRBJ2-1; 15 bases agree with TRBD2. Trimming at V came to 3 bases and at J to 7 bases, leaving 10 bases not matched to a gene. This CDR3 comprises 18 residues. CDR1 is LNHNV, CDR2 YYDKDF, per germline (reference sequence). The CDR3 region is CATSSGLAGGPDTNEQFF. The CDR3 DNA reads as TGTGCCACCAGCAGCGGACTAGCGGGAGGGCCGGATACGAATGAGCAGTTCTTC.

V gene TRBV11-3 combines with J gene TRBJ1-2; 8 nucleotides line up with TRBD1. Per germline, CDR1 SGHNT and CDR2 YENEEA. Germline trimming cut 5 bases from V and 8 bases from J; bases unmatched to any gene: 13. The CDR3 is made up of 15 amino acids. CDR3 DNA sequence: TGTGCCAGCAGCCTAGGGGGGACAGGTACAGACGGCTACACCTTC. It codes for CASSLGGTGTDGYTF.

The CDR3 loop is CASSDRGVAQPQHF. The CDR3 DNA is TGTGCCAGCAGTGACAGGGGTGTAGCTCAGCCCCAGCATTTT. The chain employs TRBV2 and TRBJ1-5; D perhaps matches TRBD1 (6 bases). The germline V gene has CDR1 SNHLY and CDR2 FYNNEI. The CDR3 extends over 14 amino acids. V was pared by 3 bases and J by 6 bases, with 12 bases between.

The chain couples TRBV5-4 to TRBJ1-4, with D possibly matching TRBD1 (5 bases). The CDR3 is 15 amino acids. From germline, CDR1 is SGHNT and CDR2 YYREEE (reference sequence). Trimming shortened V by 3 bases and J by 4 bases, and 13 bases separated the two germline ends. CDR3 region: CASSSAGPNNEKLFF. The CDR3 DNA reads as TGTGCCAGCAGCTCGGCGGGACCGAATAATGAAAAACTGTTTTTT.

This clone was observed a handful of times. The chain couples TRBV2 to TRBJ1-1, with 8 positions matching TRBD1. The CDR3 runs 14 residues. J was trimmed by 1 base and V by 10 bases; bases with no gene match: 8. Germline loops: CDR1 SNHLY, CDR2 FYNNEI. The DNA of the CDR3 is TGTGCCACCACCCGGACAGGGTCGAACACTGAAGCTTTCTTT. Its translation is CATTRTGSNTEAFF.

The chain employs TRBV25-1 and TRBJ2-1; 14 bases match TRBD2. The CDR3 totals 15 residues. Germline V gene lookup returns CDR1 MGHDK and CDR2 SYGVNS. V lost 6 bases to trimming and J lost 7 bases; unmatched junction nucleotides: 5. Here the CDR3 DNA reads TGTGCCAGCAGGCCAGGGACTAGCGGGAGAAATGAGCAGTTCTTC. Translating gives CASRPGTSGRNEQFF.

The chain uses TRBV10-3 and TRBJ1-2; tentative D call: TRBD1 (6 bases). The V gene's germline CDR1 is ENHRY and CDR2 SYGVKD. V was pared by 4 bases and J by 5 bases, with 17 bases between. The CDR3 runs 15 residues. As DNA, the CDR3 is TGTGCCATCAGTGCCGAAACAGGGCGGGGGTATGGCTACACCTTC. This sequence encodes CAISAETGRGYGYTF.

In nucleotides, the CDR3 is TGTGCCAGCAGAGGACTGATGAACACTGAAGCTTTCTTT. This codes for CASRGLMNTEAFF. The chain joins TRBV2 to TRBJ1-1, with unresolved D. Germline lookup yields CDR1 SNHLY and CDR2 FYNNEI. V was trimmed by 6 bases and J by 0 bases, leaving 8 bases between them. The CDR3 loop spans 13 amino acids.

This chain uses TRBV5-5 with TRBJ2-7, with D unclear. The germline V gene encodes CDR1 SGHKS and CDR2 YYEKEE (reference sequence). The CDR3 spans 11 residues. V was cut by 4 bases and J by 4 bases, with 6 bases left in between. The CDR3 protein is CASSPNYEQYF. The CDR3 region has the DNA TGTGCCAGCAGCCCCAATTACGAGCAGTACTTC.

The chain carries TRBV2 and TRBJ1-5; D is perhaps TRBD1 (6 bases). The CDR3 extends over 16 amino acids. V was cut by 4 bases and J by 9 bases, with 22 bases left in between. Looked up from germline, CDR1 is SNHLY and CDR2 is FYNNEI. The CDR3 nucleotides are TGTGCCAGCAGTGTAGGGCAGGGGCAATCTCTGGGGCCCCAGCATTTT. Translating gives CASSVGQGQSLGPQHF.

This chain connects TRBV27 to TRBJ2-5; D remains ambiguous. The V end lost 3 bases, the J end lost 5 bases, and 4 bases lay between the germline ends. This CDR3 has 11 residues. CDR1 is MNHEY and CDR2 is SMNVEV in the germline V gene (reference sequence). The CDR3 sequence is CASSFQETQYF. In nucleotides, the CDR3 is TGTGCCAGCAGTTTCCAGGAGACCCAGTACTTC.

The chain joins TRBV30 to TRBJ1-5, with D unclear. The CDR3 consists of 12 residues. Germline V CDR1 and CDR2: GTSNPN, SVGIG (reference sequence). The CDR3 loop reads CALQEAAQPQHF. CDR3 in DNA: TGTGCTTTGCAGGAGGCGGCTCAGCCCCAGCATTTT.

V gene TRBV28 combines with J gene TRBJ1-5; the D is unclear. The V gene's germline CDR1 is MDHEN and CDR2 SYDVKM. The CDR3 has 13 residues. Trimming left V 5 bases short and J 0 bases short, with 5 bases between. Written as DNA, the CDR3 is TGTGCCAGCAGTCTTTATAGCAATCAGCCCCAGCATTTT. Amino acid sequence: CASSLYSNQPQHF.

The chain is built from TRBV29-1 and TRBJ1-1, with D possibly matching TRBD1 (6 bases). V was pared by 0 bases and J by 5 bases, with 13 bases between. Germline-derived CDR1 and CDR2 are SQVTM and ANQGSEA. The CDR3 spans 14 residues. The chain's CDR3 is CSVEEGHGRTEAFF. The CDR3 nucleotides read TGCAGCGTTGAAGAGGGACACGGGAGGACTGAAGCTTTCTTT.

The chain has TRBV5-1 and TRBJ1-6; D remains ambiguous. The V gene's germline CDR1 is SGHRS and CDR2 YFSETQ. V was cut by 0 bases and J by 10 bases, with 8 bases left in between. The CDR3 is 13 residues long. This CDR3 is CASSLEPVSPLHF. The CDR3 nucleotides are TGCGCCAGCAGCTTGGAACCAGTCTCACCCCTCCACTTT.

V is TRBV3-1 (or the pseudogene TRBV3-2) and J is TRBJ1-2, with D hard to call. The V end was cut by 4 bases, the J end by 0 bases, with 12 bases between. The CDR3 has 15 residues. CDR1 is LGHDT, CDR2 YNNKEL, per germline (reference sequence). The DNA of the CDR3 is TGTGCCAGCAGCCCGTCAGTATCCCCTAACTATGGCTACACCTTC. The encoded protein is CASSPSVSPNYGYTF.

This clone was seen a few times. The rearrangement joins TRBV6-5 to TRBJ1-2; D perhaps matches TRBD1 (5 bases). The CDR3 length is 12 residues. CDR1 MNHEY and CDR2 SVGAGI come from the germline V gene. The CDR3 region is CVTGGGIYGYTF. The DNA of the CDR3 is TGTGTCACCGGCGGGGGGATCTATGGCTACACCTTC.

The gene calls are TRBV28 and TRBJ2-7, with 14 bases aligning to TRBD2. The V gene end was trimmed by 6 bases and the J gene end by 1 base; junction bases not matched to a gene: 14. The CDR3 spans 19 residues. Germline-derived CDR1 and CDR2 are MDHEN and SYDVKM. The CDR3 protein is CASSSPTGTSGSGSYEQYV. The DNA of the CDR3 is TGTGCCAGCAGCTCCCCGACAGGGACTAGCGGGAGTGGGTCCTACGAGCAGTACGTC.

This clone was observed a few times. The genes are TRBV5-1 and TRBJ1-1; D not certain. The germline gives CDR1 SGHRS, CDR2 YFSETQ. Trimming took off 1 base at V and 1 base at J, with 8 bases between the two ends. CDR3 length equals 14 residues. Written as DNA, the CDR3 is TGCGCCAGCAGCTTGAACAGCCAGAACACTGAAGCTTTCTTT. It is translated as CASSLNSQNTEAFF. Full variable domain (missing parts from reference TRBV5-1 and TRBJ1-1): KAGVTQTPRYLIKTRGQQVTLSCSPISGHRSVSWYQQTPGQGLQFLFEYFSETQRNKGNFPGRFSGRQFSNSRSEMNVSTLELGDSALYLCASSLNSQNTEAFFGQGTRLTVV.